The sequence of this TCR beta chain was determined in a study of cytotoxic CD8 clonotypes in ibrutinib-treated CLL. Using immunoSEQ multiplex PCR, the repertoire was profiled, and TCRdb retains in-frame clones only, with some absent. The sample holds around 150,000 clones; roughly 84% are singletons and the top ten take around 3.1%. Study-level results: The public clonotypes identified were infrequent and showed contraction or stability on treatment.

Germline-derived CDR1 and CDR2 are MNHEY and SMNVEV (reference sequence). V dropped 5 bases and J dropped 0 bases, with 11 bases sitting between them. The CDR3 runs 15 residues. A word on this clone: Its antigen is unidentified.

This sequence originates from a human donor with chronic lymphocytic leukemia. This chain connects TRBV27 to TRBJ2-1, with D unclear. The source material was PBMCs, sampled at disease progression, from a patient treated with ibrutinib. CDR3 bases: TGTGCCAGCAGTATCTCCGGTCGCTCCTACAATGAGCAGTTCTTC. Amino acid sequence: CASSISGRSYNEQFF.